This T cell receptor beta chain emerged from a study of blood T cell repertoires in COVID-19. Looking at the study overall: Donors in the United States, Italy and Spain gave samples during acute or convalescent COVID-19. PBMCs, B-cell-depleted T cells, or T cells provided the cDNA or gDNA that made up the material.

This CDR3 comprises 13 residues. With 1 base removed from V and 8 bases from J, the gap between germline ends came to 8 bases. Looked up from germline, CDR1 is SGHDN and CDR2 is FVKESK. Here immunoSEQ multiplex PCR was the method, and the copy in TCRdb shows in-frame clones only, minus some. The sample lists fewer than 200,000 clones; approximately 84% were seen once. The V and J genes are TRBV14 and TRBJ2-2, with D hard to call. Material: peripheral blood. The TCR comes from a woman in her forties or fifties with COVID-19, enrolled during active disease. Here the CDR3 DNA reads TGTGCCAGCAGCCAAGGGGCCAGTGGGGAGCTGTTTTTT. It translates to CASSQGASGELFF.